This T cell receptor (beta chain) originates from a study of CD8+CD57+ T cells in acquired aplastic anemia. General study points: About 27 shared CD8+ CDR3s appeared highly expressed within patients' immunodominant clones.

The germline V gene encodes CDR1 LNHNV and CDR2 YYDKDF (reference sequence). The V segment lost 1 base and the J segment 5 bases; nucleotides outside the gene matches: 3. The CDR3 runs 16 residues. Only patients with CD8+CD57+ cell expansion on flow cytometry were chosen for sequencing. Patients, without exception, had severe acquired aplastic anemia. Patient blood was sampled before any therapy had been received. It was genomic DNA that served as the template for profiling TCR beta VDJ and CDR3. TCRdb itself ran the reads through MiXCR, one entry per CDR3 protein. The table has roughly 160,000 distinct CDR3 sequences, less than 60% seen once. On this clonotype: Its antigen is not known.

The chain is built from TRBV15 and TRBJ2-1; 12 bases line up with TRBD2. The origin of this receptor is a human donor with aplastic anemia. The sequenced material came from sorted CD4+, CD8+, or CD8+CD57+ T cells (not recorded which) from PBMCs. The CDR3 spells CATSRGLAGGNNEQFF. Here the CDR3 DNA reads TGTGCCACCAGCAGAGGCCTAGCGGGGGGGAACAATGAGCAGTTCTTC. Full variable domain (outside the CDR3, taken from reference TRBV15 and TRBJ2-1): DAMVIQNPRYQVTQFGKPVTLSCSQTLNHNVMYWYQQKSSQAPKLLFHYYDKDFNNEADTPDNFQSRRPNTSFCFLDIRSPGLGDTAMYLCATSRGLAGGNNEQFFGPGTRLTVL.